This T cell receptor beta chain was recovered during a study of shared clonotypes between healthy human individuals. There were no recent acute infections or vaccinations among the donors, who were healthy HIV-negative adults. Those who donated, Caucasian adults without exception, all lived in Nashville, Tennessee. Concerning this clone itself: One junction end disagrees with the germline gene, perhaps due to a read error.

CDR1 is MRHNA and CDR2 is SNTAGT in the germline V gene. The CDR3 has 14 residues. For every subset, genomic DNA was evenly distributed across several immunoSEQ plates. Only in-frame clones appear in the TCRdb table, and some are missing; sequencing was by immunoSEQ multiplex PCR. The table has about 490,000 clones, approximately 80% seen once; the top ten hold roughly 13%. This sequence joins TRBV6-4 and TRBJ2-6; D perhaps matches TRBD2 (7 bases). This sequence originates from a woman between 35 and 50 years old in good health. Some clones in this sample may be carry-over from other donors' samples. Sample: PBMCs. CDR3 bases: TGTGCCAGCAGTGACTCGGGGGGGGCCAACGTCCCGACTTTC. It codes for CASSDSGGANVPTF.